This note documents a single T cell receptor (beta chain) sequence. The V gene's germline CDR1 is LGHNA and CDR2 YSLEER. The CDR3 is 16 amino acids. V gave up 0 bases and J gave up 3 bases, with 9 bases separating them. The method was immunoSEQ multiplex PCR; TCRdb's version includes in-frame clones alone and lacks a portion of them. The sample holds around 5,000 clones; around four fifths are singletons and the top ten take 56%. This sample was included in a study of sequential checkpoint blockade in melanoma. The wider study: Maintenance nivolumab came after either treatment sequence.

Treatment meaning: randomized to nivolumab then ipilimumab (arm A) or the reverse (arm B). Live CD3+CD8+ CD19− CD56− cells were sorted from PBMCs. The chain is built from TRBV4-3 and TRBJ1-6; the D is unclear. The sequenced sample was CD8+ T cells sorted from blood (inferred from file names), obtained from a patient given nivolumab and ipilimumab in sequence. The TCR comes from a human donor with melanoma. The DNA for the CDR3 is TGCGCCAGCAGCCAAGAGCACGGGATCTATAATTCACCCCTCCACTTT. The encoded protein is CASSQEHGIYNSPLHF.